This T cell receptor (beta chain) was retrieved from a study of blood T cell repertoires in COVID-19. The CDR3 runs 15 residues. CDR1 and CDR2 from the germline V gene are SGHRS and YFSETQ. The junction had 2 bases not matched to a gene; V was cut back by 0 bases and J by 5 bases. Data came from immunoSEQ multiplex PCR; TCRdb stores just in-frame clones and leaves some out. The sample gives approximately 230,000 clones, 65% to 90% of which show up once; more than 4.5% is in the top ten. The clonotype originates from an elderly woman with active or convalescent COVID-19. The source material was peripheral blood. This chain joins TRBV5-1 and TRBJ2-3, with 11 positions matching TRBD1. CDR3 bases: TGCGCCAGCAGCTTGGCGGGACAGGGGGTAGATACGCAGTATTTT. Its protein is CASSLAGQGVDTQYF.